Following are 16 T cell receptor beta chains from one sample sequenced in a study of blood T cell repertoires in COVID-19. The protocol was immunoSEQ multiplex PCR, while the TCRdb copy is restricted to in-frame clones and leaves out a portion. Counted here are about 120,000 clones, 75% to 95% occurring once; the ten biggest clones make up approximately 1.9%. Sequencing used peripheral blood. These receptors all stem from a human donor with active COVID-19. The donor label of this sample is uncertain.

The gene calls are TRBV7-2 and TRBJ2-7; TRBD1 matches at 11 bases. V was clipped by 6 bases and J by 3 bases; unmatched bases: 7. The CDR3 contains 15 residues. Germline-derived CDR1 and CDR2 are SGHTA and FQGNSA. CDR3 protein: CASSWDRGYDYEQYF. In DNA form, the CDR3 reads TGTGCCAGCAGTTGGGACAGGGGGTACGACTACGAGCAGTACTTC.

The rearrangement uses TRBV10-2 and TRBJ2-1; possible D gene TRBD2, 6 bases. V was pared by 1 base and J by 15 bases, with 19 bases between. Germline V gene sequence: CDR1 WSHSY, CDR2 SAAADI. The CDR3 contains 14 residues. The DNA for the CDR3 is TGCGCCAGCAGTGAGTTGAATTTGGGGGGTAAGCTGTTCTTC. Translated, it gives CASSELNLGGKLFF.

The CDR3 bases are TGTGCCAGCAGAGAGAAGTTCAGGGAGGGAAGGTCCTATGGCTACACCTTC. Protein sequence: CASREKFREGRSYGYTF. The genes are TRBV13 and TRBJ1-2, with D perhaps TRBD1 (5 bases). The V gene's germline CDR1 is PRHDT and CDR2 FYEKMQ (reference sequence). The CDR3 spans 17 residues. V dropped 6 bases and J dropped 4 bases, with 24 bases sitting between them. Complete variable domain (other parts from reference TRBV13 and TRBJ1-2): AAGVIQSPRHLIKEKRETATLKCYPIPRHDTVYWYQQGPGQDPQFLISFYEKMQSDKGSIPDRFSAQQFSDYHSELNMSSLELGDSALYFCASREKFREGRSYGYTFGSGTRLTVV.

The chain recombines TRBV6-5 with TRBJ2-2; 9 bases map to TRBD1. The V gene's germline CDR1 is MNHEY and CDR2 SVGAGI. J lost 6 bases, V lost 6 bases, and 5 bases had no gene match. The CDR3 covers 14 residues. CDR3 coding DNA: TGTGCCAGCAGCTCGACAGGGGGTGCCGGGGAGCTGTTTTTT. Its protein product is CASSSTGGAGELFF.

As DNA, the CDR3 is TGTGCCAGCAGTTTTCAGACAGAGAATGGCTACACCTTC. It specifies CASSFQTENGYTF. The gene calls are TRBV28 and TRBJ1-2; a possible D gene is TRBD1 (5 bases). The CDR3 is 13 residues long. V was cut by 3 bases and J by 6 bases, with 11 bases left in between. Germline CDR1 reads MDHEN; CDR2 reads SYDVKM.

This sequence joins TRBV2 and TRBJ2-4; 8 nucleotides line up with TRBD1. Trimming took 7 bases from V and 8 from J; bases not matched to a gene: 13. The germline gives CDR1 SNHLY, CDR2 FYNNEI. The CDR3 is made up of 15 amino acids. CDR3 in amino acids: CASTGDRGPGDIQYF. The CDR3, as DNA: TGTGCCAGCACCGGAGACAGGGGCCCAGGGGACATTCAGTACTTC.

The chain carries TRBV20-1 and TRBJ2-3; D gene uncertain. This CDR3 has 15 amino acids. V lost 3 bases to trimming and J lost 1 base, with 14 bases between them. CDR1 and CDR2 from the germline V gene are DFQATT and SNEGSKA (reference sequence). Here the CDR3 reads CSASILLDRTDTQYF. The CDR3 DNA reads as TGCAGTGCTAGTATACTTCTCGATCGCACAGATACGCAGTATTTT.

The V and J genes are TRBV6-5 and TRBJ2-7; 8 bases fit TRBD1. This CDR3 comprises 15 residues. The germline V gene has CDR1 MNHEY and CDR2 SVGAGI. After removal of 2 bases from V and 7 bases from J, the junction contained 10 bases not matched to a gene. CDR3 protein: CASSYKRTGFGEQYF. In nucleotides, the CDR3 is TGTGCCAGCAGTTACAAAAGGACAGGGTTCGGTGAGCAGTACTTC.

The chain is built from TRBV19 and TRBJ2-4, with 13 nucleotides matching TRBD2. The CDR3 extends over 16 amino acids. Losses at the gene ends were 9 bases for V and 8 bases for J; bases not matched to a gene: 13. Germline CDR1 and CDR2: LNHDA and SQIVND (reference sequence). CDR3 nucleotide sequence: TGTGCCAGCCAAGGACTAGCGGGGGCCGGAGTAGACATTCAGTACTTC. Translation: CASQGLAGAGVDIQYF.

Comments on this clone: The sample holds other DNA sequences that translate to the same CDR3. The J gene is TRBJ2-7, the V gene TRBV6-2 or TRBV6-3; tentatively, D is TRBD1 (5 bases). V shed 2 bases and J shed 6 bases, with 5 bases lying between them. Germline CDR1 MNHEY, CDR2 SVGEGT. The CDR3 covers 11 residues. The CDR3 spells CASSYRGEQYF. The CDR3 DNA reads TGTGCCAGCAGTTACAGGGGCGAGCAGTACTTC.

The V and J genes are TRBV15 and TRBJ2-7; TRBD1 matches 9 bases. Unmatched junction bases numbered 7, after V lost 0 bases and J lost 4 bases. Germline lookup yields CDR1 LNHNV and CDR2 YYDKDF (reference sequence). This CDR3 spans 16 amino acids. As DNA, the CDR3 is TGTGCCACCAGCAGAGAAAAGGACAGGGGTTTTTACGAGCAGTACTTC. Translation: CATSREKDRGFYEQYF.

This clone was detected a few times. The gene calls are TRBV19 and TRBJ1-2; D uncertain. V lost 6 bases to trimming and J lost 5 bases, with 4 bases between them. The length of the CDR3 is 10 residues. CDR1 LNHDA and CDR2 SQIVND come from the germline V gene (reference sequence). As DNA, the CDR3 is TGTGCCAGTAGGGCATATGGCTACACCTTC. Its protein is CASRAYGYTF.

The table lists this clone with a few counts. The chain combines TRBV10-3 with TRBJ2-3, with D maybe TRBD1 (6 bases). The CDR3 consists of 13 residues. Germline CDR1 reads ENHRY; CDR2 reads SYGVKD. Trimming left V 2 bases short and J 5 bases short, with 8 bases between. CDR3 amino acids: CAISEQGRDTQYF. The CDR3 region has the DNA TGTGCCATCAGTGAGCAGGGGAGAGATACGCAGTATTTT.

This clone was counted once. The chain is built from TRBV29-1 and TRBJ1-2; 7 positions match TRBD1. Germline loops: CDR1 SQVTM, CDR2 ANQGSEA. The CDR3 has 14 residues. The junction had 10 bases not matched to a gene; V was cut back by 3 bases and J by 6 bases. The CDR3 sequence is CSVDSRQGRHGYTF. CDR3 sequence (DNA): TGCAGCGTTGACTCCAGACAGGGAAGGCATGGCTACACCTTC.

The chain recombines TRBV5-1 with TRBJ1-2, with D uncertain. This CDR3 has 12 amino acids. V was clipped by 0 bases and J by 6 bases, with 6 bases between them. Looked up from germline, CDR1 is SGHRS and CDR2 is YFSETQ. The CDR3 here is CASSLDGNGYTF. CDR3 DNA sequence: TGCGCCAGCAGCTTGGACGGGAATGGCTACACCTTC. The full variable domain, completed using reference TRBV5-1 and TRBJ1-2, is KAGVTQTPRYLIKTRGQQVTLSCSPISGHRSVSWYQQTPGQGLQFLFEYFSETQRNKGNFPGRFSGRQFSNSRSEMNVSTLELGDSALYLCASSLDGNGYTFGSGTRLTVV.

The J gene is TRBJ2-2, the V gene TRBV6-2 or TRBV6-3; 8 nucleotides agree with TRBD1. Unmatched junction bases numbered 5, after V lost 5 bases and J lost 0 bases. Per germline, CDR1 MNHEY and CDR2 SVGEGT. The CDR3 totals 16 residues. CDR3 nucleotide sequence: TGTGCCAGCAGTCAGTTACAGGGGGCGAACACCGGGGAGCTGTTTTTT. Translating it yields CASSQLQGANTGELFF.